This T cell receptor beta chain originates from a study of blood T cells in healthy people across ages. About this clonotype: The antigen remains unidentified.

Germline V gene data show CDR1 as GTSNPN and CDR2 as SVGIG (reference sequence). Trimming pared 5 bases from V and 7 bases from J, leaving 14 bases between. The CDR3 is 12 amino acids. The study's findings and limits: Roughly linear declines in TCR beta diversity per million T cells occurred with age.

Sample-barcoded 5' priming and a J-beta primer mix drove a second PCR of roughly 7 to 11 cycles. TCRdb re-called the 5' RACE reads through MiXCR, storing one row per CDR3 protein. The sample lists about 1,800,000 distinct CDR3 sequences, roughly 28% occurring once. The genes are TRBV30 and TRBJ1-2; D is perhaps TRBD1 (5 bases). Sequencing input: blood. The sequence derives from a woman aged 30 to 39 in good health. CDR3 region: CAWEISGGGYTF. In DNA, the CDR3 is TGTGCCTGGGAAATCAGCGGGGGTGGCTACACCTTC.